This passage covers 26 T cell receptor beta chains from one sample sequenced in a study of blood T cells in healthy people across ages. Sample-barcoded 5' priming and a J-beta primer mix drove a second PCR of 7 to 11 cycles. From the 5' RACE reads, TCRdb called clonotypes with MiXCR, one entry per CDR3 protein. The table includes just over 800,000 distinct CDR3 sequences, around 68% detected once. Input material: blood. These receptors all come from a young man in good health.

This clonotype was counted between two and nine times. This chain connects TRBV12-3 or TRBV12-4 to TRBJ2-4; D is ambiguous. The CDR3 loop spans 12 amino acids. V was clipped by 4 bases and J by 8 bases, with 9 bases between them. Here the CDR3 DNA reads TGTGCCAGCAGTTCCCCCCTGGACATTCAGTACTTC. As protein: CASSSPLDIQYF.

The chain combines TRBV29-1 with TRBJ1-2; D gene uncertain. Germline CDR1 is SQVTM and CDR2 is ANQGSEA. With 4 bases removed from V and 2 bases from J, the gap between germline ends came to 5 bases. This CDR3 comprises 11 residues. In DNA form, the CDR3 reads TGCAGCGTTGCCACCAACTATGGCTACACCTTC. Translation: CSVATNYGYTF.

The chain has TRBV7-9 and TRBJ2-1; D gene uncertain. Germline assignment: CDR1 SEHNR and CDR2 FQNEAQ (reference sequence). V lost 5 bases and J 8 bases, leaving 10 bases between the germline ends. The CDR3 totals 12 residues. CDR3 sequence (DNA): TGTGCCAGCAGCCCTACGCGCGATGAGCAGTTCTTC. It is translated as CASSPTRDEQFF.

This clonotype showed up just a few times. Given a much more abundant clone one base away, this may be a read error. The rearrangement links TRBV6-6 to TRBJ2-5; D not resolved. Germline lookup yields CDR1 MNHNY and CDR2 SVGAGI (reference sequence). Trimming stripped 7 bases from V and 0 bases from J, with 0 bases between. This CDR3 contains 10 residues. In DNA, the CDR3 is TGTGCCAGCAACCAAGAGACCCAGTACTTC. Its protein product is CASNQETQYF.

This clonotype was detected only a few times. The V and J genes are TRBV4-3 and TRBJ2-4, with D maybe TRBD1 (6 bases). V dropped 0 bases and J dropped 9 bases, with 18 bases sitting between them. The CDR3 is made up of 16 amino acids. Germline assignment: CDR1 LGHNA and CDR2 YSLEER. DNA for the CDR3: TGCGCCAGCAGCCAAGAAGGGGGTTTCAGGGGAACCATTCAGTACTTC. Translation: CASSQEGGFRGTIQYF.

V is TRBV7-3 and J is TRBJ2-3; tentatively, D is TRBD1 or TRBD2 (5 bases each). Trimming shortened V by 4 bases and J by 0 bases, and 14 bases separated the two germline ends. The CDR3 loop spans 16 amino acids. Germline lookup yields CDR1 SGHTA and CDR2 FQGTGA. CDR3 in amino acids: CASSSTPGRSTDTQYF. As DNA, the CDR3 is TGTGCCAGCAGCTCAACCCCGGGACGAAGCACAGATACGCAGTATTTT.

For this clonotype: A clone one base away is much larger, so this may be a read error. Written as DNA, the CDR3 is TGCGCCAGCAGCTCCTGGAGCGGATACAATAAGCAGTACTTC. Residues: CASSSWSGYNKQYF. The chain carries TRBV5-1 and TRBJ2-7; weak D call: TRBD2 (5 bases). The CDR3 runs to 14 residues. Germline V CDR1 and CDR2: SGHRS, YFSETQ. V was cut by 3 bases and J by 8 bases, with 18 bases left in between. Supplemented by reference TRBV5-1 and TRBJ2-7, the full variable domain reads KAGVTQTPRYLIKTRGQQVTLSCSPISGHRSVSWYQQTPGQGLQFLFEYFSETQRNKGNFPGRFSGRQFSNSRSEMNVSTLELGDSALYLCASSSWSGYNKQYFGPGTRLTVT.

The chain joins TRBV6-6 to TRBJ2-3, with D perhaps matching TRBD1 (6 bases). CDR3 length: 16 residues. Germline V gives CDR1 MNHNY, CDR2 SVGAGI (reference sequence). Trimming took 9 bases from V and 0 from J, leaving 19 bases between them. In DNA, the CDR3 is TGTGCCAGTAAAGCACAGGGATTATCTAGCACAGATACGCAGTATTTT. Residues: CASKAQGLSSTDTQYF.

The chain combines TRBV15 with TRBJ1-5; D unclear. Per the germline V gene, CDR1 is LNHNV and CDR2 is YYDKDF (reference sequence). Deletions cut 5 bases from V and 1 base from J, with 15 bases between. The CDR3 covers 16 residues. The CDR3 spells CATSGGLEVSNQPQHF. CDR3 nucleotide sequence: TGTGCCACCAGCGGAGGGCTGGAAGTCAGCAATCAGCCCCAGCATTTT.

This clonotype was counted once. Here the CDR3 DNA reads TGTGCCAGCAGCTCGACTAGCGATACGCAGTATTTT. It is translated as CASSSTSDTQYF. The chain uses TRBV7-2 and TRBJ2-3, with TRBD2 identical over 7 bases. Germline CDR1 is SGHTA and CDR2 is FQGNSA. V was clipped by 4 bases and J by 6 bases; unmatched bases: 1. The CDR3 covers 12 residues.

This chain connects TRBV9 to TRBJ1-6; TRBD1 matches at 7 bases. The CDR3 length is 15 residues. J gave up 7 bases and V 4 bases, and 8 bases lay outside the gene matches. Germline V gene sequence: CDR1 SGDLS, CDR2 YYNGEE. The CDR3 protein is CASSQGGALNSPLHF. For the CDR3, the DNA is TGTGCCAGCAGCCAAGGGGGCGCTTTGAATTCACCCCTCCACTTT. The variable domain in full, with the rest retrieved from reference TRBV9 and TRBJ1-6, is DSGVTQTPKHLITATGQRVTLRCSPRSGDLSVYWYQQSLDQGLQFLIQYYNGEERAKGNILERFSAQQFPDLHSELNLSSLELGDSALYFCASSQGGALNSPLHFGNGTRLTVT.

The CDR3 sequence is CASSQGSGVGETQYF. The CDR3 DNA reads as TGCGCCAGCAGCCAAGGGTCAGGGGTGGGAGAGACCCAGTACTTC. This chain links TRBV4-3 with TRBJ2-5, with D tentatively TRBD1 (6 bases). This CDR3 has 15 amino acids. Trimming removed 1 base from V and 4 bases from J, with 13 bases in between. The V gene's germline CDR1 is LGHNA and CDR2 YSLEER.

The chain joins TRBV29-1 to TRBJ1-2; the match to TRBD1 covers 7 bases. CDR1 is SQVTM, CDR2 ANQGSEA, per germline. The CDR3 totals 14 residues. V shed 7 bases and J 3 bases; nucleotides not matched to a gene: 11. The chain's CDR3 is CSATTGLSDYGYTF. The CDR3 DNA reads as TGCAGCGCCACGACAGGGTTATCGGACTATGGCTACACCTTC.

This clonotype turned up a few times. The V gene is TRBV29-1, the J gene TRBJ2-5, with 8 nucleotides matching TRBD2. Germline V gene data show CDR1 as SQVTM and CDR2 as ANQGSEA. The CDR3 extends over 15 amino acids. V trimming: 3 bases; J trimming: 5 bases; junction bases outside the gene matches: 11. The CDR3 DNA reads TGCAGCGTTGAGAGCGACCTAGCGGGTGGTGAGACCCAGTACTTC. This encodes CSVESDLAGGETQYF.

V and J are TRBV28 and TRBJ2-1; no reliable D call. The last part of the DNA fits TRBJ2-7 better; the J call may be wrong. CDR1 and CDR2 (germline): MDHEN, SYDVKM. This CDR3 spans 14 amino acids. The CDR3 region is CASSLRQQTYEQYF. The CDR3 DNA sequence: TGTGCCAGCAGTTTACGGCAGCAAACCTACGAGCAGTACTTC.

This chain links TRBV7-2 with TRBJ1-2; 10 nucleotides line up with TRBD1. The CDR3 is 14 amino acids. The V and J ends lost 5 bases and 4 bases, in that order; junction bases with no gene match: 4. Per the germline V gene, CDR1 is SGHTA and CDR2 is FQGNSA. The CDR3, as DNA: TGTGCCAGCAGCCCGGACAGGGGGACCTATGGCTACACCTTC. Encoded protein: CASSPDRGTYGYTF.

The chain links TRBV10-3 to TRBJ2-7, with D hard to call. This CDR3 is built from 14 residues. Trimming left V 8 bases short and J 1 base short, with 15 bases between. The germline V gene has CDR1 ENHRY and CDR2 SYGVKD. CDR3 residues: CAIGIRPNSYEQYF. CDR3 nucleotides: TGTGCCATCGGTATTAGACCCAATTCCTACGAGCAGTACTTC.

The CDR3 region is CASSLEKLQETQYF. The CDR3, as DNA: TGTGCCAGCAGCTTAGAAAAACTTCAAGAGACCCAGTACTTC. The V and J genes are TRBV7-6 and TRBJ2-5, with D hard to call. Germline loops: CDR1 SGHVS, CDR2 FNYEAQ. This CDR3 contains 14 residues. The V gene lost 1 base and the J gene lost 2 bases, with 8 bases spanning the gap.

CDR3 sequence reads: CASSLVAASGRLIRYEQFF. The CDR3 DNA is TGTGCCAGCAGCTTAGTGGCTGCTAGCGGGAGACTTATACGCTACGAGCAGTTCTTC. The chain couples TRBV7-2 to TRBJ2-1; 10 bases are a match to TRBD2. After removal of 1 base from V and 10 bases from J, the junction contained 19 bases not matched to a gene. CDR1 and CDR2 (germline): SGHTA, FQGNSA. The CDR3 has 19 residues.

This chain links TRBV7-8 with TRBJ2-3; tentative D call: TRBD1 (6 bases). The CDR3 length is 17 residues. V was shortened by 6 bases and J by 0 bases, with 19 bases between the two germline ends. Germline-derived CDR1 and CDR2 are SGHVS and FQNEAQ. CDR3 nucleotides: TGTGCCAGCAGTTCATACCGGGACACCGAGAGCACAGATACGCAGTATTTT. It specifies CASSSYRDTESTDTQYF.

The chain carries TRBV9 and TRBJ2-1; 10 nucleotides agree with TRBD2. V trimming: 3 bases; J trimming: 13 bases; junction bases outside the gene matches: 13. Germline CDR1 reads SGDLS; CDR2 reads YYNGEE. This CDR3 spans 15 amino acids. The CDR3 bases are TGTGCCAGCAGCGCTAGCGGGGGTCTGGGGGAGACCCAGTTCTTC. As protein: CASSASGGLGETQFF.

This clonotype was counted at least ten times. V and J are TRBV7-2 and TRBJ2-1; 12 nucleotides agree with TRBD2. CDR3 length: 19 amino acids. Germline CDR1 is SGHTA and CDR2 is FQGNSA. Unmatched junction bases numbered 11, after V lost 5 bases and J lost 0 bases. The CDR3 DNA is TGTGCCAGCAGCCCCCGGACTAGCGGGGTCAGGAGCTCCTACAATGAGCAGTTCTTC. This translates into CASSPRTSGVRSSYNEQFF. Combining the CDR3 with reference TRBV7-2 and TRBJ2-1 gives the whole variable domain GAGVSQSPSNKVTEKGKDVELRCDPISGHTALYWYRQSLGQGLEFLIYFQGNSAPDKSGLPSDRFSAERTGGSVSTLTIQRTQQEDSAVYLCASSPRTSGVRSSYNEQFFGPGTRLTVL.

V gene TRBV28 combines with J gene TRBJ2-5; 10 bases line up with TRBD1. Gene TRBJ2-7 matches the end of the DNA better, so the J call may be wrong. This CDR3 is 14 amino acids long. Germline-derived CDR1 and CDR2 are MDHEN and SYDVKM. The CDR3 is CASDGTGEGGEQYF. Here the CDR3 DNA reads TGTGCCAGCGACGGGACAGGGGAGGGGGGCGAGCAGTACTTC.

V is TRBV20-1 and J is TRBJ2-3; D is unresolved. Trimming stripped 6 bases from V and 2 bases from J, with 15 bases between. The CDR3 is 14 residues long. CDR1 is DFQATT and CDR2 is SNEGSKA in the germline V gene (reference sequence). The CDR3 DNA reads as TGCAGTGCCTCTTCGGGTTCCTACACAGATACGCAGTATTTT. It translates to CSASSGSYTDTQYF.

The J gene is TRBJ1-2, the V gene TRBV20-1; 7 positions agree with TRBD1. Losses at the gene ends were 6 bases for V and 2 bases for J; bases not matched to a gene: 3. The germline V gene has CDR1 DFQATT and CDR2 SNEGSKA (reference sequence). This CDR3 is built from 12 residues. The CDR3 sequence is CSAKQGNYGYTF. The CDR3 bases are TGCAGTGCGAAACAGGGGAACTATGGCTACACCTTC.

This clonotype occurred many times. This chain connects TRBV20-1 to TRBJ2-1, with 10 bases identical to TRBD2. Trimming cost V 3 bases and J 7 bases; bases outside gene matches: 3. The germline V gene encodes CDR1 DFQATT and CDR2 SNEGSKA (reference sequence). CDR3 size: 13 residues. The CDR3 loop reads CSARTLAGNEQFF. CDR3 nucleotides: TGCAGTGCTAGGACACTAGCGGGGAATGAGCAGTTCTTC.